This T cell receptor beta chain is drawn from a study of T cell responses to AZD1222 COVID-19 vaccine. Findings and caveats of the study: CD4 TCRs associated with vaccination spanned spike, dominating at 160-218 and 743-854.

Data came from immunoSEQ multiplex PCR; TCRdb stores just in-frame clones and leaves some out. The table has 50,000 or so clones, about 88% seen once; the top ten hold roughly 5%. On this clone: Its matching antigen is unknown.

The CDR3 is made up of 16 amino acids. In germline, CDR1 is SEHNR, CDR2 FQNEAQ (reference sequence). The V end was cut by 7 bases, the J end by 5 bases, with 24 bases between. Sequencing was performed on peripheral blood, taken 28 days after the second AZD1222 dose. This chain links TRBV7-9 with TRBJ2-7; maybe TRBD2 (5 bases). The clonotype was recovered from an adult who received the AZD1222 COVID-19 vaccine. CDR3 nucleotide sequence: TGTGCCAGCACTCCCAGTCCGGCTAGCCCCTTCGACGAGCAGTACTTC. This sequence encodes CASTPSPASPFDEQYF.